The 22 T cell receptor beta chains reported below all come from one sample, sequenced in a study of blood T cell repertoires in COVID-19. The method was immunoSEQ multiplex PCR; TCRdb's version includes in-frame clones alone and lacks a portion of them. The sample consists of tens of thousands of clones, over 75% of them appearing once. Sequenced input: peripheral blood. The source is a human donor in a cohort sampled during active COVID-19. The donor label of this sample is uncertain.

Comments on this clone: The junction shows a germline mismatch at one end, possibly a read error. The gene calls are TRBV7-9 and TRBJ1-5; D remains ambiguous. Looked up from germline, CDR1 is SEHNR and CDR2 is FQNEAQ (reference sequence). This CDR3 contains 12 residues. CDR3 DNA: TGTGCCAGCAGCGTTAGCGATCAGCCCCAGCATTTT. Amino acids: CASSVSDQPQHF.

This clone was seen more than once but under ten times. The genes are TRBV6-5 and TRBJ1-1; TRBD1 matches 7 bases. The V and J ends lost 8 bases and 2 bases, in that order; junction bases with no gene match: 11. The length of the CDR3 is 15 residues. Germline CDR1 and CDR2: MNHEY and SVGAGI. The CDR3 nucleotides read TGTGCCAGCGCTCAGAGTTACAGGGGTAACACTGAAGCTTTCTTT. Its protein is CASAQSYRGNTEAFF.

The chain uses TRBV4-1 and TRBJ1-1, with 8 bases lining up with TRBD1. Unmatched junction bases numbered 7, after V lost 6 bases and J lost 7 bases. The CDR3 extends over 13 amino acids. Germline CDR1 reads MGHRA; CDR2 reads YSYEKL. The CDR3 sequence: CASSVRGQGEAFF. The CDR3 coding sequence is TGCGCCAGCAGTGTCAGGGGGCAGGGTGAAGCTTTCTTT.

The count of this clone is one. This sequence joins TRBV5-6 and TRBJ1-6; no definite D call. Per germline, CDR1 SGHDT and CDR2 YYEEEE. CDR3 size: 16 residues. V lost 0 bases and J lost 4, with 11 bases in between. The CDR3 sequence is CASSLAGVVYNSPLHF. The CDR3 coding sequence is TGTGCCAGCAGCTTGGCTGGAGTCGTTTATAATTCACCCCTCCACTTT.

This clone was seen more than once but under ten times. The chain has TRBV5-4 and TRBJ1-1; no definite D call. The germline V gene has CDR1 SGHNT and CDR2 YYREEE (reference sequence). This CDR3 is built from 14 residues. The V end lost 4 bases, the J end lost 0 bases, and 10 bases lay between the germline ends. CDR3 amino acids: CASSKGVMNTEAFF. DNA of the CDR3: TGTGCCAGCAGCAAGGGAGTTATGAACACTGAAGCTTTCTTT.

This clone was seen once. The CDR3 DNA is TGTGCCAGCAGCGTAGAAGCGAGCTGGGATACGCAGTATTTT. Its translation: CASSVEASWDTQYF. V and J are TRBV9 and TRBJ2-3; D gene unclear. This CDR3 region has 14 residues. Trimming removed 0 bases from V and 6 bases from J, with 11 bases in between. CDR1 and CDR2 from the germline V gene are SGDLS and YYNGEE.

The rearrangement joins TRBV5-1 to TRBJ2-3; 12 bases are shared with TRBD2. The J segment lost 4 bases and the V segment lost 5 bases, leaving 11 bases of the junction unmatched. Germline CDR1 reads SGHRS; CDR2 reads YFSETQ. The CDR3 runs to 17 residues. As DNA, the CDR3 is TGCGCCAGCAGTTATACCGGGACTAGCGGGCGGGCAGATACGCAGTATTTT. Translating it yields CASSYTGTSGRADTQYF. The full variable domain, with the rest looked up from reference TRBV5-1 and TRBJ2-3, is KAGVTQTPRYLIKTRGQQVTLSCSPISGHRSVSWYQQTPGQGLQFLFEYFSETQRNKGNFPGRFSGRQFSNSRSEMNVSTLELGDSALYLCASSYTGTSGRADTQYFGPGTRLTVL.

This chain connects TRBV3-1 (or the pseudogene TRBV3-2) to TRBJ2-5, with TRBD1 matching over 7 bases. This CDR3 has 16 amino acids. Per the germline V gene, CDR1 is LGHDT and CDR2 is YNNKEL (reference sequence). V dropped 3 bases and J dropped 3; count of bases not matched to a gene: 10. CDR3 coding DNA: TGTGCCAGCAGCCAGGATCAAACAGGGGATGAAGAGACCCAGTACTTC. It encodes CASSQDQTGDEETQYF.

V usage is TRBV7-3 and J usage is TRBJ2-1; 7 bases line up with TRBD2. Germline trimming cut 5 bases from V and 2 bases from J; bases unmatched to any gene: 3. This CDR3 comprises 14 residues. Germline values: CDR1 SGHTA, CDR2 FQGTGA. The CDR3 protein is CASSPGLAYNEQFF. CDR3 coding DNA: TGTGCCAGCAGCCCCGGACTAGCCTACAATGAGCAGTTCTTC.

The CDR3 sequence: CASSLEQSSNQPQHF. The CDR3 bases are TGTGCCAGCAGCTTAGAACAAAGTAGCAATCAGCCCCAGCATTTT. The chain combines TRBV7-2 with TRBJ1-5; D is ambiguous. The CDR3 length is 15 residues. Germline CDR1 reads SGHTA; CDR2 reads FQGNSA. V lost 1 base and J 0 bases, leaving 7 bases between the germline ends.

The chain uses TRBV28 and TRBJ1-4, with TRBD1 identical over 10 bases. The CDR3 has 15 residues. The junction had 7 bases not matched to a gene; V was cut back by 4 bases and J by 8 bases. Germline V lookup: CDR1 MDHEN, CDR2 SYDVKM. The CDR3 sequence: CASSSSGTGEEKLFF. The CDR3 DNA reads TGTGCCAGCAGTTCATCCGGGACAGGGGAAGAAAAACTGTTTTTT.

The chain combines TRBV5-4 with TRBJ1-2, with a weak D call TRBD1 (5 bases). Looked up from germline, CDR1 is SGHNT and CDR2 is YYREEE (reference sequence). This CDR3 spans 13 amino acids. V was shortened by 3 bases and J by 7 bases, with 13 bases between the two germline ends. CDR3 residues: CASSSRTWRGYTF. CDR3 in DNA: TGTGCCAGCAGCTCTCGGACATGGCGTGGCTACACCTTC. Based on the CDR3 plus reference TRBV5-4 and TRBJ1-2, the full variable domain is ETGVTQSPTHLIKTRGQQVTLRCSSQSGHNTVSWYQQALGQGPQFIFQYYREEENGRGNFPPRFSGLQFPNYSSELNVNALELDDSALYLCASSSRTWRGYTFGSGTRLTVV.

The table lists this clone with a count of one. CDR3 bases: TGTGCCAGCAGGGAACAGGGGCGGAATGGCTACACCTTC. Amino acid sequence: CASREQGRNGYTF. This rearrangement joins TRBV3-1 (or the pseudogene TRBV3-2) to TRBJ1-2; TRBD1 agrees at 7 bases. CDR1 is LGHDT, CDR2 YNNKEL, per germline (reference sequence). The CDR3 length is 13 residues. V gave up 6 bases and J gave up 6 bases; unmatched junction bases: 7.

This chain joins TRBV10-3 and TRBJ1-2, with TRBD1 identical over 9 bases. The CDR3 loop spans 15 amino acids. Germline V gives CDR1 ENHRY, CDR2 SYGVKD. The V segment lost 4 bases and the J segment 7 bases; nucleotides outside the gene matches: 10. This chain's CDR3 is CAISGGTGGLGGYTF. CDR3 nucleotide sequence: TGTGCCATCAGTGGTGGAACAGGGGGCTTGGGTGGCTACACCTTC.

This chain uses TRBV24-1 with TRBJ2-1; 7 bases are shared with TRBD1. The CDR3 consists of 16 residues. V gave up 3 bases and J gave up 7 bases; unmatched junction bases: 11. Germline V CDR1 and CDR2: KGHDR, SFDVKD. The CDR3 loop reads CATSDPTGLGMNEQFF. The CDR3, as DNA: TGTGCCACCAGTGATCCGACAGGGCTGGGGATGAATGAGCAGTTCTTC.

The V gene is TRBV5-1, the J gene TRBJ2-1; D is perhaps TRBD1 (7 bases). Trimming left V 0 bases short and J 7 bases short, with 20 bases between. The CDR3 length is 17 residues. Germline V gene sequence: CDR1 SGHRS, CDR2 YFSETQ. CDR3 amino acids: CASSLEMAGGQGNEQFF. As DNA, the CDR3 is TGCGCCAGCAGCTTGGAGATGGCAGGGGGGCAGGGAAATGAGCAGTTCTTC.

The chain carries TRBV25-1 and TRBJ2-3; 9 bases line up with TRBD1. The germline gives CDR1 MGHDK, CDR2 SYGVNS. V trimming: 6 bases; J trimming: 4 bases; junction bases outside the gene matches: 14. CDR3 length equals 17 residues. CDR3 residues: CASSYRDRVLRADTQYF. The DNA of the CDR3 is TGTGCCAGCAGCTACCGGGACAGGGTATTACGGGCAGATACGCAGTATTTT.

In this sample, this clone turned up once. The gene calls are TRBV19 and TRBJ1-1; 9 positions match TRBD1. Trimming at V came to 5 bases and at J to 4 bases, leaving 2 bases not matched to a gene. The CDR3 is 13 residues long. In germline, CDR1 is LNHDA, CDR2 SQIVND (reference sequence). The CDR3 bases are TGTGCCAGTAGTCCGGACAGGGGCACTGAAGCTTTCTTT. Its protein product is CASSPDRGTEAFF.

V and J are TRBV18 and TRBJ2-2, with D unclear. Trimming cost V 2 bases and J 4 bases, with 11 bases left between them. This CDR3 has 15 residues. Germline values: CDR1 KGHSH, CDR2 LQKENI. The CDR3 DNA sequence: TGTGCCAGCTCACCAAGTGGAGTTAGCACCGGGGAGCTGTTTTTT. The encoded protein is CASSPSGVSTGELFF. The whole variable domain, filled in from reference TRBV18 and TRBJ2-2, reads NAGVMQNPRHLVRRRGQEARLRCSPMKGHSHVYWYRQLPEEGLKFMVYLQKENIIDESGMPKERFSAEFPKEGPSILRIQQVVRGDSAAYFCASSPSGVSTGELFFGEGSRLTVL.

This clone showed up just once. J is TRBJ2-5 and V is TRBV7-2, with D possibly TRBD1 on 5 matching bases. There are 15 residues in the CDR3. The V gene lost 3 bases and the J gene lost 5 bases, with 16 bases spanning the gap. Germline CDR1 SGHTA, CDR2 FQGNSA. The CDR3 here is CASSFAGLGVETQYF. The CDR3, as DNA: TGTGCCAGCAGCTTTGCAGGGTTAGGCGTGGAGACCCAGTACTTC.

The gene calls are TRBV28 and TRBJ2-1, with D perhaps matching TRBD2 (6 bases). The CDR3 covers 17 residues. V lost 1 base and J lost 7, with 20 bases in between. CDR1 MDHEN and CDR2 SYDVKM come from the germline V gene. CDR3 in amino acids: CASSLLRDSGMGNEQFF. In DNA form, the CDR3 reads TGTGCCAGCAGTTTATTGCGGGACTCAGGGATGGGGAATGAGCAGTTCTTC. Drawing the rest from reference TRBV28 and TRBJ2-1, the complete variable domain is DVKVTQSSRYLVKRTGEKVFLECVQDMDHENMFWYRQDPGLGLRLIYFSYDVKMKEKGDIPEGYSVSREKKERFSLILESASTNQTSMYLCASSLLRDSGMGNEQFFGPGTRLTVL.

This chain joins TRBV6-2 or TRBV6-3 and TRBJ2-6; D might be TRBD2 (6 bases). V lost 5 bases and J 0 bases, leaving 11 bases between the germline ends. Germline values: CDR1 MNHEY, CDR2 SVGEGT. CDR3 length: 16 amino acids. CDR3 nucleotide sequence: TGTGCCAGCAGTCCCCGGGGGTCCTCTGGGGCCAACGTCCTGACTTTC. It is translated as CASSPRGSSGANVLTF.